The following is a T cell receptor (beta chain) sequence with its context. This entry comes from a study of blood T cell repertoires in COVID-19. Original methodology: Using reference gene primer amplification, nucleated cell counts were estimated. Assay used: immunoSEQ multiplex PCR; TCRdb lists only in-frame clones, some missing. That table furnishes V, J and clone size, whereas the DNA furnished D and trimming. The table includes 68,000 or so clones, 70% to 90% detected once. The TCR comes from a man aged 45-60 years with acute or convalescent COVID-19. Sequenced: peripheral blood.

CDR3 in DNA: TGTGCCAGCAGCCCAAGAGGGGGCCTATACAATGAGCAGTTCTTC. Translated: CASSPRGGLYNEQFF. The chain uses TRBV7-3 and TRBJ2-1; 7 bases line up with TRBD1. J gave up 4 bases and V 5 bases, and 8 bases lay outside the gene matches. CDR1 is SGHTA and CDR2 is FQGTGA in the germline V gene. The CDR3 has 15 residues.